This T cell receptor (beta chain) was captured by sequencing in a study of T cells after posttransplantation cyclophosphamide (dated by TCRdb to 2015 to 2016). The study in broad terms: Using TRB sequencing, the study followed how the T cell repertoire rebuilt after myeloablative bone marrow transplantation with posttransplantation cyclophosphamide given as GVHD prophylaxis. Public TRB sequences were compared against a database of over 3,000 sequences linked to responses to pathogens, tumor antigens, self-antigens and alloantigens. TRB sequencing was also done on up to about 3 additional blood samples from 2 to 5.2 years after transplant in 3 patients, and on pretransplant blood from several patients. TRB sequencing was performed on blood from all 35 or so PTCy patients with 1-year posttransplant specimens. Antigen receptor sequencing covered samples from about 40 PTCy-treated patients and around 15 of their related bone marrow donors. TRA and TRB clonality were tightly correlated in about 10 samples, so subsequent TCR analyses focused on TRB only. Paper-wide results and their limitations: Across approximately 45 patients, recipient CMV seropositivity and CMV reactivation were highly associated with TRB clonality; PTCy diversity was similar to CNI/methotrexate controls. The TRB repertoires of T cells infiltrating skin or the GI tract showed only limited overlap with the TRB repertoires found in blood. Donor-recipient similarity was low at 1-2 months but increased during the first year, and donor CD8+ memory clones often dominated later blood repertoires.

From the cysteine up to the phenylalanine, the CDR3 has a length of 15 residues. The entry retains the CDR3 DNA only, 45 bases that are in frame from base 1. CDR1 and CDR2 (SGHAT, FQNNGV) derive from the germline V gene. Cut back by 5 bases and 7 bases, the V and J ends lie 18 bases apart. The sample's treatment or condition label is to be understood as: high-dose cyclophosphamide on days +3 and +4 as single-agent GVHD prophylaxis. For conditioning, the PTCy patients got busulfan and fludarabine, then a related or unrelated marrow graft, followed by cyclophosphamide on days +3 and +4. The PTCy-treated patients were enrolled in a prospective multi-institutional clinical trial. Mononuclear cells from peripheral blood and bone marrow were separated by Ficoll-Hypaque density centrifugation and then cryopreserved. FACS on a FACSAria II was used to sort CD4+ and CD8+ T cells, including the naive and memory subsets.

Comment on this clone: Its antigen is not yet known. Base qualities are not provided; no much larger clone lies one nucleotide away.

Genomic DNA was used for TRB sequencing, which was performed with the immunoSEQ assay at survey resolution or with the hsTCRB kit. For the original study's pipeline: The immunoSEQ software handled the initial read processing, while the LymphoSeq R package was used for the repertoire analyses. Clonality was computed as 1 minus normalized Shannon entropy; Gini coefficient was also calculated for each TRB dataset. To infer phenotypes in unsorted samples, TRB sequences from sorted subsets of the recipient or donor were mapped onto unsorted samples from the same recipient. TCRdb mirrors the immuneACCESS table, restricted to in-frame sequences. Some clones are absent from its copies; in checked studies, under half trace to an unresolved V gene, and the reason for the others is unknown. Clonal size and the V and J genes are those of that table, whereas D and trimming came from the DNA. The sample table contains approximately 39,000 clones; only one count was recorded for 78% of them. Of the sample, 7.5% to 9.5% is held by the ten largest clones.

Rearrangement joined TRBV11-2 to TRBJ2-1; 6 matching bases give a weak D call of TRBD2. The TCR originated in a female patient in her 40s who received an allogeneic stem cell transplant from a related donor, was CMV-positive, and had no GVHD. The graft donor may be the source of some T cells after a transplant. The source was CD4+ T cells sorted from blood, collected about 1,900 days after a stem cell transplant with posttransplant cyclophosphamide. The nucleotide sequence reads TGTGCCAGCAGCCCCCTTAGCCCAGGGAGGAATGAGCAGTTCTTC. The resulting protein is CASSPLSPGRNEQFF.